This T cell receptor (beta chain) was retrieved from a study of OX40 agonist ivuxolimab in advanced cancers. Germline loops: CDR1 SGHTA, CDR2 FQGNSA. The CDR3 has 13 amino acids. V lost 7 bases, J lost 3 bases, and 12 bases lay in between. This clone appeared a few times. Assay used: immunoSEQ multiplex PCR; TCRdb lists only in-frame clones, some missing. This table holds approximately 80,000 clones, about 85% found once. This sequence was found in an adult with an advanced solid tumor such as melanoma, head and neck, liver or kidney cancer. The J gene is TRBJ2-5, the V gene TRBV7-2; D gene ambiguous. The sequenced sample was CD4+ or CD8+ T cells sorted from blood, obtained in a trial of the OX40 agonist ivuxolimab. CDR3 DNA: TGTGCCAGCACCACATTTTCGGAAGAGACCCAGTACTTC. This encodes CASTTFSEETQYF. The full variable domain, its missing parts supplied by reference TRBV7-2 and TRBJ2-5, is GAGVSQSPSNKVTEKGKDVELRCDPISGHTALYWYRQSLGQGLEFLIYFQGNSAPDKSGLPSDRFSAERTGGSVSTLTIQRTQQEDSAVYLCASTTFSEETQYFGPGTRLLVL.